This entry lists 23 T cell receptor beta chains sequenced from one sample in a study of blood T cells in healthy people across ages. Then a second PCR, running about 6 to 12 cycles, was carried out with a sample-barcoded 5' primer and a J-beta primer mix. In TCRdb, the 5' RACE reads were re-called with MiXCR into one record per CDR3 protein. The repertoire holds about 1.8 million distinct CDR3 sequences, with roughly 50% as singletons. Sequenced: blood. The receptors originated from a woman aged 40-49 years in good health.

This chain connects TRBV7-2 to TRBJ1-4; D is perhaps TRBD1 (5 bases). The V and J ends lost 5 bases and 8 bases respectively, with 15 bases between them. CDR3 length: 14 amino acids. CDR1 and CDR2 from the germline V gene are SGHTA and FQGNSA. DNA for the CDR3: TGTGCCAGCAGCCTCCCAGGGACGAACGAAAAACTGTTTTTT. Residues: CASSLPGTNEKLFF.

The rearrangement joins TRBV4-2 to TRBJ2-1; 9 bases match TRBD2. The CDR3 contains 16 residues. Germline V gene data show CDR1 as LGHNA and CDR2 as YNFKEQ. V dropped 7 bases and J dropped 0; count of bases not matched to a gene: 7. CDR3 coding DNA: TGTGCCAGCAACCCAGCGGGGGGCTCCTCCTACAATGAGCAGTTCTTC. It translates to CASNPAGGSSYNEQFF.

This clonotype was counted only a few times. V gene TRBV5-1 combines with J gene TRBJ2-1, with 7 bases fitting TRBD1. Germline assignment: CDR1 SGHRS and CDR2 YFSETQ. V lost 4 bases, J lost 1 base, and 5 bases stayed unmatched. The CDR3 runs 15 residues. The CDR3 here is CASSRDRVSYNEQFF. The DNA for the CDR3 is TGCGCCAGCAGCCGGGACAGAGTTTCCTACAATGAGCAGTTCTTC.

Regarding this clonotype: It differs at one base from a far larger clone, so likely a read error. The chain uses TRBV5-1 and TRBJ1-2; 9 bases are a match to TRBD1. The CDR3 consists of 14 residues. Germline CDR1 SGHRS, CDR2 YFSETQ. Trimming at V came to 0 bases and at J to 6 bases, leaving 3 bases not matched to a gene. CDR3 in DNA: TGCGCCAGCAGCTTGGGACAGGGGGACCATGGCTACACCTTC. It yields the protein CASSLGQGDHGYTF.

The CDR3 DNA sequence: TGTGCCAGCAGTGACAGTTGGCTTTCGAATGAGCAGTTCTTC. The encoded protein is CASSDSWLSNEQFF. This chain joins TRBV12-3 or TRBV12-4 and TRBJ2-1; D is possibly TRBD1 (5 bases). V was cut by 5 bases and J by 7 bases, with 15 bases left in between. The CDR3 extends over 14 amino acids.

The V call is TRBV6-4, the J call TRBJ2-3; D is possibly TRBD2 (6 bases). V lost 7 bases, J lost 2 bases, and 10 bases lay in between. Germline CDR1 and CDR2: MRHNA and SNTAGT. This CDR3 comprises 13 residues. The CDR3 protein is CASKTGDTDTQYF. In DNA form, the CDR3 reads TGTGCCAGCAAGACGGGGGACACAGATACGCAGTATTTT.

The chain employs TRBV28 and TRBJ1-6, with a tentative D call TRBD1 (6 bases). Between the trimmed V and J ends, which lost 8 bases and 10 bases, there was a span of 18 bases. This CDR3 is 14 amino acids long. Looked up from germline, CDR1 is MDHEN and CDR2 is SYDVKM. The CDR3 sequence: CASDQVRGQSPLHF. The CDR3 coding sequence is TGTGCCAGCGACCAGGTCAGGGGTCAGTCACCCCTCCACTTT.

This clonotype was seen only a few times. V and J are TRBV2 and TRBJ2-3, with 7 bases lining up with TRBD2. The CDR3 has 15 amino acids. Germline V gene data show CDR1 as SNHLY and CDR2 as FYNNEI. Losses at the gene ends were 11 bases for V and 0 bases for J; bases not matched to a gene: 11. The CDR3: CAGRRRAGSTDTQYF. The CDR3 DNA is TGTGCCGGCCGCCGAAGAGCGGGGAGCACAGATACGCAGTATTTT.

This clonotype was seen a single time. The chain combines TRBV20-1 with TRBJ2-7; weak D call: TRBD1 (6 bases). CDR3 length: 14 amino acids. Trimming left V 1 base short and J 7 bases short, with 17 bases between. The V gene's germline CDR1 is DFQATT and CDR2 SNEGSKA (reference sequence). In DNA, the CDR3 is TGCAGTGCTAGAGTGGGCAGGGGCGCGGATGAGCAGTACTTC. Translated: CSARVGRGADEQYF.

This CDR3 reads CSVEKLSGKNIQYF. CDR3 in DNA: TGCAGCGTTGAGAAACTCTCCGGCAAAAACATTCAGTACTTC. This chain joins TRBV29-1 and TRBJ2-4; the D is unclear. CDR3 length: 14 amino acids. Trimming removed 3 bases at V and 3 bases at J, with 12 bases between. Germline V gives CDR1 SQVTM, CDR2 ANQGSEA.

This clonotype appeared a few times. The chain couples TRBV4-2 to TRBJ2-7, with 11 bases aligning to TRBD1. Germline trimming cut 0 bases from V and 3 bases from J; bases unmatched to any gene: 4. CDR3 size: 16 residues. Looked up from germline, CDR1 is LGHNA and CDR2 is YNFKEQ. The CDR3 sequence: CASSQEIGTGGYEQYF. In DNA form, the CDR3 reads TGTGCCAGCAGCCAAGAAATCGGGACAGGGGGCTACGAGCAGTACTTC.

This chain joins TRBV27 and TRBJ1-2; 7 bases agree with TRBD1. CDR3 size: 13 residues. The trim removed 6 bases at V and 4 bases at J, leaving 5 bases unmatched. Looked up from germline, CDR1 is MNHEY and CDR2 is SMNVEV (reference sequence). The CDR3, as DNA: TGTGCCAGCAGGCTGACAGGGTCCTATGGCTACACCTTC. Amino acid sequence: CASRLTGSYGYTF.

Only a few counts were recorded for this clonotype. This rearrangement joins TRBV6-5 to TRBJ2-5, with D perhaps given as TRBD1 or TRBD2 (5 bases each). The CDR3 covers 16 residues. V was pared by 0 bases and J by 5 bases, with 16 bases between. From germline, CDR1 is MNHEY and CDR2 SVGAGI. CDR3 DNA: TGTGCCAGCAGTTACTCGAGGGCAGGGTATGGGGAGACCCAGTACTTC. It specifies CASSYSRAGYGETQYF.

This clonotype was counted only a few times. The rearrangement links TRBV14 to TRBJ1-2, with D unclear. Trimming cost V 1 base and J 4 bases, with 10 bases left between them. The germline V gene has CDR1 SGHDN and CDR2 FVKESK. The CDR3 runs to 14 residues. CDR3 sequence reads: CASSQGRRSYGYTF. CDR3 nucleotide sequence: TGTGCCAGCAGCCAAGGGCGACGGAGCTATGGCTACACCTTC.

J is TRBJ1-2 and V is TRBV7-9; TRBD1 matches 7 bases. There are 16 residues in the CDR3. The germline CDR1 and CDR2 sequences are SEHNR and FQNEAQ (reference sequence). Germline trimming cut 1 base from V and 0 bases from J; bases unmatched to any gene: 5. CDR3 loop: CASSLGGGQANYGYTF. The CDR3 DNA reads TGTGCCAGCAGCTTAGGAGGGGGCCAGGCTAACTATGGCTACACCTTC.

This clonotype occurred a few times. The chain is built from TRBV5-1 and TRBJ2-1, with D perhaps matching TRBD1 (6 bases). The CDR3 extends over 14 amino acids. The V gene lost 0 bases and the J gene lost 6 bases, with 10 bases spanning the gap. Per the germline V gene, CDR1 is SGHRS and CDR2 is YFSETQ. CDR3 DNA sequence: TGCGCCAGCAGCTTGGGACAGGTCGGCAATGAGCAGTTCTTC. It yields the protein CASSLGQVGNEQFF.

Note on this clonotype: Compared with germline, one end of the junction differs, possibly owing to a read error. The CDR3 coding sequence is TGCAGCGTCCGGTCGCGGGGGGAATACACTGAGCAGTTCTTC. Translated, it gives CSVRSRGEYTEQFF. The V call is TRBV29-1, the J call TRBJ2-1; 8 bases fit TRBD2. Germline CDR1 reads SQVTM; CDR2 reads ANQGSEA. CDR3 size: 14 residues.

The CDR3 loop reads CASSRQGFGNEQYF. CDR3 coding DNA: TGTGCCAGCAGCAGACAGGGGTTCGGCAACGAGCAGTACTTC. This rearrangement joins TRBV6-2 or TRBV6-3 to TRBJ2-4; 8 bases agree with TRBD1. Gene TRBJ2-7 matches the end of the DNA better, so the J call may be wrong. Germline CDR1 MNHEY, CDR2 SVGEGT. This CDR3 has 14 residues.

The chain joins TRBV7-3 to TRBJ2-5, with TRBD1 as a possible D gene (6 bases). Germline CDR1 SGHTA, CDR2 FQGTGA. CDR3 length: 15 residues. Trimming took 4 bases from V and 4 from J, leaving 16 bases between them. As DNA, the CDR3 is TGTGCCAGCAGCTCCCAAGAACAGGGAATAGAGACCCAGTACTTC. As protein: CASSSQEQGIETQYF.

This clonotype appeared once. In nucleotides, the CDR3 is TGTGCCAGCAGCCAAGGACCTTATAATTCACCCCTCCACTTT. Protein sequence: CASSQGPYNSPLHF. The chain employs TRBV3-1 and TRBJ1-6; D gene unclear. The ends were cut back, 1 base at V and 4 bases at J, with 5 bases in the middle. In germline, CDR1 is LGHDT, CDR2 YNNKEL (reference sequence). The CDR3 has 14 amino acids.

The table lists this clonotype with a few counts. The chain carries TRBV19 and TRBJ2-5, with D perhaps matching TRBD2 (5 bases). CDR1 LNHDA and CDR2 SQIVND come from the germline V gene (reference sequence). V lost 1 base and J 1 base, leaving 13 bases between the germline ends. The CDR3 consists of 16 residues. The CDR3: CASSIGRQVPQETQYF. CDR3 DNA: TGTGCCAGTAGTATAGGGAGGCAGGTGCCCCAAGAGACCCAGTACTTC.

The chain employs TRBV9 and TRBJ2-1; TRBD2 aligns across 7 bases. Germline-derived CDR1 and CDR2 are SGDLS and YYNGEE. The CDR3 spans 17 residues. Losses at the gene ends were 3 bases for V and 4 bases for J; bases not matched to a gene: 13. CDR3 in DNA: TGTGCCAGCAGCGCGGAGAGAGCGGGGCCATCTTACAATGAGCAGTTCTTC. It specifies CASSAERAGPSYNEQFF.

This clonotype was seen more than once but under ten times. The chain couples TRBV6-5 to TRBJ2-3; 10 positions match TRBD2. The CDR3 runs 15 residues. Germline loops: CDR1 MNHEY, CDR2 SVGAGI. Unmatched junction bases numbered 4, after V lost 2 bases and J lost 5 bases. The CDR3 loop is CASSYRSSGGDTQYF. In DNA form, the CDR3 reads TGTGCCAGCAGTTACAGGTCTAGCGGGGGAGATACGCAGTATTTT.